These T cell receptor beta chains were read from a single sample in a study of blood T cell repertoires in COVID-19. Data came from immunoSEQ multiplex PCR; TCRdb stores just in-frame clones and leaves some out. The sample comprises roughly 150,000 clones, more than 70% of which are singletons, and roughly 20% rests with the top ten. The sample consisted of PBMCs or T cells enriched from blood (not recorded which). Receptors were obtained from a man in his sixties who had recovered from COVID-19. CDR3s include the opening cysteine and the closing phenylalanine or tryptophan. A D gene is named only where the DNA matches it firmly. Not all rows give a size; the values are once, few, many and, for expanded clones, a class.

clone_size	v_call	j_call	d_call	cdr3_aa	cdr3_nt
.	TRBV19	TRBJ2-1	TRBD2	CASSNRGGSYNEQFF	TGTGCCAGTAGTAACCGGGGGGGCTCCTACAATGAGCAGTTCTTC
.	TRBV10-3	TRBJ1-6	.	CAISELPLRKRNSPLHF	TGTGCCATCAGTGAATTACCGCTTCGAAAGCGTAATTCACCCCTCCACTTT
.	TRBV29-1	TRBJ2-1	.	CSVEFGAGRLFF	TGCAGCGTTGAGTTCGGAGCTGGTCGTTTGTTCTTC
.	TRBV7-8	TRBJ1-1	TRBD1	CASSQRTGGNTEAFF	TGTGCCAGCAGCCAAAGGACAGGCGGAAACACTGAAGCTTTCTTT
.	TRBV5-4	TRBJ1-4	.	CASSLSGGRQKLFF	TGTGCCAGCAGCTTGTCGGGGGGGCGCCAAAAACTGTTTTTT
.	TRBV5-4	TRBJ2-3	TRBD2	CASSLGGTKTDTQYF	TGTGCCAGCAGCTTGGGAGGGACTAAAACAGATACGCAGTATTTT
.	TRBV6-4	TRBJ2-5	TRBD1	CASSDPSGQGQLQETQYF	TGTGCCAGCAGTGACCCGTCGGGACAGGGCCAACTTCAAGAGACCCAGTACTTC
.	TRBV4-1	TRBJ1-1	TRBD1	CASSQDPDRVAAFF	TGCGCCAGCAGCCAAGACCCGGACAGGGTCGCGGCTTTCTTT
few	TRBV6-2/TRBV6-3	TRBJ2-7	TRBD1	CASSLLPGTGFSYEQYF	TGTGCCAGCAGTTTACTCCCCGGGACAGGGTTCTCCTACGAGCAGTACTTC
few	TRBV6-5	TRBJ1-1	.	CASSSYQGYGTEAFF	TGTGCCAGCAGTTCTTACCAGGGATATGGCACTGAAGCTTTCTTT
.	TRBV4-2	TRBJ1-6	.	CASSPRTDQHLHF	TGTGCCAGCAGCCCCCGGACAGACCAGCACCTCCACTTT
once	TRBV13	TRBJ1-5	.	CASSLRFGRDQPQHF	TGTGCCAGCAGCTTAAGATTTGGCAGGGATCAGCCCCAGCATTTT
once	TRBV3-1/TRBV3-2	TRBJ2-1	TRBD1	CASSTLTGSEQFF	TGTGCCAGCAGCACTTTGACAGGGAGCGAGCAGTTCTTC
.	TRBV12-1	TRBJ2-1	.	CASSFGGSRWWNEQFF	TGTGCCAGCAGCTTTGGAGGGTCTAGATGGTGGAATGAGCAGTTCTTC
.	TRBV27	TRBJ1-5	TRBD1	CASRTGGYSNQPQHF	TGTGCCAGCCGGACAGGGGGCTATAGCAATCAGCCCCAGCATTTT
once	TRBV25-1	TRBJ1-4	.	CASSVPGVNEKLFF	TGTGCCAGCTCTGTTCCAGGGGTCAATGAAAAACTGTTTTTT
.	TRBV15	TRBJ1-1	.	CATSREARGGAEAFF	TGTGCCACCAGCAGAGAGGCGAGAGGGGGTGCCGAAGCTTTCTTT
.	TRBV12-3/TRBV12-4	TRBJ2-7	.	CASSPKLEQYF	TGTGCCAGCAGCCCTAAGCTCGAGCAGTACTTC
.	TRBV19	TRBJ2-5	.	CAIGGTGIETQYF	TGTGCCATCGGAGGGACCGGAATAGAGACCCAGTACTTC
.	TRBV28	TRBJ1-5	TRBD1	CASSPGGGNQPQHF	TGTGCCAGCAGTCCAGGGGGCGGCAATCAGCCCCAGCATTTT
.	TRBV9	TRBJ1-4	TRBD1	CASSTRTGGGEKLFF	TGTGCCAGCAGCACCCGGACAGGTGGGGGTGAAAAACTGTTTTTT
.	TRBV5-1	TRBJ2-5	.	CASSSLAQGLAETQYF	TGCGCCAGCAGCTCCCTGGCCCAGGGGTTAGCAGAGACCCAGTACTTC
.	TRBV2	TRBJ2-6	TRBD1	CASNEGARSGANVLTF	TGTGCCAGCAACGAGGGGGCGCGTTCTGGGGCCAACGTCCTGACTTTC
.	TRBV6-5	TRBJ2-5	.	CASSSNLRGRETQYF	TGTGCCAGCAGCTCCAACCTCAGGGGACGGGAGACCCAGTACTTC
.	TRBV19	TRBJ2-7	TRBD1	CASSAGTGVYEQYF	TGTGCCAGTAGCGCCGGGACAGGGGTATACGAGCAGTACTTC
.	TRBV11-3	TRBJ2-2	TRBD2	CASSFLAGGTGELFF	TGTGCCAGCAGCTTCTTAGCGGGAGGAACCGGGGAGCTGTTTTTT
.	TRBV29-1	TRBJ1-5	.	CSVWGGGNQPQHF	TGCAGCGTTTGGGGGGGAGGCAATCAGCCCCAGCATTTT
.	TRBV19	TRBJ2-1	TRBD2	CASRVGTSGNNEQFF	TGTGCCAGTAGGGTTGGGACTAGCGGAAACAATGAGCAGTTCTTC
.	TRBV28	TRBJ1-6	.	CASSFRDTDSPLHF	TGTGCCAGCAGTTTTCGGGACACGGATTCACCCCTCCACTTT
.	TRBV12-3/TRBV12-4	TRBJ2-7	TRBD1	CASGDRGYEQYF	TGTGCCAGCGGCGACAGGGGCTACGAGCAGTACTTC
few	TRBV5-4	TRBJ1-6	TRBD1	CASSPGTENSPLHF	TGTGCCAGCAGCCCAGGGACAGAGAATTCACCCCTCCACTTT
.	TRBV3-1/TRBV3-2	TRBJ2-1	.	CASSPGRRREQFF	TGTGCCAGCAGCCCAGGGAGGCGCCGTGAGCAGTTCTTC
.	TRBV6-5	TRBJ2-7	TRBD2	CASSYYGTSGYEQYF	TGTGCCAGCAGTTACTACGGGACTAGCGGCTACGAGCAGTACTTC
.	TRBV18	TRBJ2-1	.	CASSPMPVGGTTYNEQFF	TGTGCCAGCTCACCAATGCCGGTCGGGGGTACCACCTACAATGAGCAGTTCTTC
.	TRBV7-9	TRBJ2-7	.	CASSLLDYEQYF	TGTGCCAGCAGCTTACTAGACTACGAGCAGTACTTC
.	TRBV25-1	TRBJ2-1	.	CASSGKASYNEQFF	TGTGCCAGCAGTGGAAAAGCGTCCTACAATGAGCAGTTCTTC
.	TRBV7-2	TRBJ2-5	.	CASSLEAETQYF	TGTGCCAGCAGCCTCGAGGCTGAGACCCAGTACTTC
once	TRBV7-3	TRBJ2-1	TRBD2	CASSPSGSSYNEQFF	TGTGCCAGCAGCCCCAGCGGGAGCTCCTACAATGAGCAGTTCTTC
.	TRBV5-1	TRBJ2-2	TRBD1	CASSSSGGTGELFF	TGCGCCAGCAGCTCTTCAGGGGGCACCGGGGAGCTGTTTTTT
.	TRBV7-9	TRBJ1-2	TRBD1	CASSFGTGNYGYTF	TGTGCCAGCAGCTTCGGGACAGGCAACTATGGCTACACCTTC
.	TRBV5-1	TRBJ1-4	.	CASSSTVGSEKLFF	TGCGCCAGCAGCTCGACAGTTGGTTCTGAAAAACTGTTTTTT
.	TRBV7-9	TRBJ2-2	TRBD1	CASSSRGTGRNTGELFF	TGTGCCAGCAGCTCGCGAGGGACAGGGCGAAACACCGGGGAGCTGTTTTTT